This T cell receptor beta chain came from a study of blood T cells in healthy people across ages. CDR3 size: 13 residues. The V end lost 2 bases, the J end lost 4 bases, and 7 bases lay between the germline ends. Germline V CDR1 and CDR2: ENHRY, SYGVKD. Points from the study as a whole: The percentage of naive T cells correlated strongly with TCR beta diversity. It was not possible, with unsorted PBMCs, to conclusively compare naive and antigen-experienced cells.

For the second PCR, which ran for 7 to 11 cycles, a sample-barcoded 5' primer and a J-beta primer mix were used. TCRdb analysed the 5' RACE reads with MiXCR anew, one entry per CDR3 protein. The sample yields some 640,000 distinct CDR3 sequences, 49% seen once. This clonotype appeared a few times. Its cognate antigen is unknown. Sequencing used blood. The chain combines TRBV10-3 with TRBJ2-3; D gene ambiguous. This clonotype originated in a woman aged 55-70 years in good health. CDR3 loop: CAISEGVPDTQYF. The CDR3 region has the DNA TGTGCCATCAGTGAGGGCGTTCCAGATACGCAGTATTTT.